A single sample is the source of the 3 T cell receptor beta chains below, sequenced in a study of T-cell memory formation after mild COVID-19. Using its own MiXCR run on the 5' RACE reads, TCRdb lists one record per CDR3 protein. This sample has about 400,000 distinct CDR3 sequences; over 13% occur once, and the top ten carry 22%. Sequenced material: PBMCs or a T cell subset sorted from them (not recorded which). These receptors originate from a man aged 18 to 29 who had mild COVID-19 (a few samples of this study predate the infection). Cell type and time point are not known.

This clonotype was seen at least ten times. CDR3 DNA: TGCGCCAGCAGCTTGCTGGGATACGAGCAGTACTTC. This encodes CASSLLGYEQYF. The V call is TRBV5-1, the J call TRBJ2-7; unclear D gene. Germline V gene sequence: CDR1 SGHRS, CDR2 YFSETQ. The CDR3 sequence is 12 residues long. With 1 base removed from V and 4 bases from J, the gap between germline ends came to 6 bases.

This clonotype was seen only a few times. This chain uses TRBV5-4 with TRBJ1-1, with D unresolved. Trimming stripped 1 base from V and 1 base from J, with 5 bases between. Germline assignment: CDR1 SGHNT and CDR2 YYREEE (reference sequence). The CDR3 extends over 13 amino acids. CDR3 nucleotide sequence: TGTGCCAGCAGCTTGATGGAGAACACTGAAGCTTTCTTT. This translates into CASSLMENTEAFF.

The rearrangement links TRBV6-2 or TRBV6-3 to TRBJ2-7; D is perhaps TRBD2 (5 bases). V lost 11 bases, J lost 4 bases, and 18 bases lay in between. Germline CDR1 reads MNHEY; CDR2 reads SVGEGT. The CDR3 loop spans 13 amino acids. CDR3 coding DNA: TGTGCCGGCGGGTTGGACCACTCGTACGAGCAGTACGTC. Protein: CAGGLDHSYEQYV.